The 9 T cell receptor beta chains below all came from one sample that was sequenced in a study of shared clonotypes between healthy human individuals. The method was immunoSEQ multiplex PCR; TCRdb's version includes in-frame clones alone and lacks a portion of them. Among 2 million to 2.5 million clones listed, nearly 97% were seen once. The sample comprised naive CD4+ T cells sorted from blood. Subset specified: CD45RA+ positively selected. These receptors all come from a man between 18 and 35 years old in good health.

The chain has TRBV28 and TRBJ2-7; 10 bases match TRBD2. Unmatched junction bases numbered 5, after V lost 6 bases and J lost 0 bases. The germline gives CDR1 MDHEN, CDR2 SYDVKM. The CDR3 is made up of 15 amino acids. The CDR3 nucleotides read TGTGCCAGCAGATTAGCGGGAGGACTCTCCTACGAGCAGTACTTC. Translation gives CASRLAGGLSYEQYF.

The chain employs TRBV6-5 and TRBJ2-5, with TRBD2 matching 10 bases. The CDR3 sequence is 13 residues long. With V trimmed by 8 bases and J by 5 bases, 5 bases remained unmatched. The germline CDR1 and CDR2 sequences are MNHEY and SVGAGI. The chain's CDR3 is CASGTSVSETQYF. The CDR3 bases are TGTGCCAGCGGGACTAGCGTGAGCGAGACCCAGTACTTC.

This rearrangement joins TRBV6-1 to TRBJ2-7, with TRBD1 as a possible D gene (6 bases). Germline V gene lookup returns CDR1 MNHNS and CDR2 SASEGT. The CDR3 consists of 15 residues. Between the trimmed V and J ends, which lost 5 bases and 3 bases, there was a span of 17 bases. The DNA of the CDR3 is TGTGCCAGCAGTCGAGGACAGCCTCTCTACTACGAGCAGTACTTC. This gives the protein CASSRGQPLYYEQYF.

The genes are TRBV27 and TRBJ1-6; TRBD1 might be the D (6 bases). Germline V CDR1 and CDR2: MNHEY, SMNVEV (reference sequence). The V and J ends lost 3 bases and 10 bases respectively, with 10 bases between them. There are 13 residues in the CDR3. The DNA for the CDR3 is TGTGCCAGCAGTTTTGGGGGCTTGTCACCCCTCCACTTT. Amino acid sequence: CASSFGGLSPLHF.

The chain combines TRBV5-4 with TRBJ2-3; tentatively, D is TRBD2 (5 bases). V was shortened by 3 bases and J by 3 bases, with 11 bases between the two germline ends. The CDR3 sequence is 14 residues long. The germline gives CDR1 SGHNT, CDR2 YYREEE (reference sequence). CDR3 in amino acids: CASSSAAVTDTQYF. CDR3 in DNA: TGTGCCAGCAGCTCAGCAGCGGTAACAGATACGCAGTATTTT.

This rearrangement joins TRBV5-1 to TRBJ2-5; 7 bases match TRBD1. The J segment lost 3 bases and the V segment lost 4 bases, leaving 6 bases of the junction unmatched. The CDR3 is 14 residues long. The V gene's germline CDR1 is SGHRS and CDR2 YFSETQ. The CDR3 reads CASSPTGTEETQYF. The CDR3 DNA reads TGCGCCAGCAGCCCCACCGGGACAGAAGAGACCCAGTACTTC. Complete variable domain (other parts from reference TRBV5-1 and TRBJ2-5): KAGVTQTPRYLIKTRGQQVTLSCSPISGHRSVSWYQQTPGQGLQFLFEYFSETQRNKGNFPGRFSGRQFSNSRSEMNVSTLELGDSALYLCASSPTGTEETQYFGPGTRLLVL.

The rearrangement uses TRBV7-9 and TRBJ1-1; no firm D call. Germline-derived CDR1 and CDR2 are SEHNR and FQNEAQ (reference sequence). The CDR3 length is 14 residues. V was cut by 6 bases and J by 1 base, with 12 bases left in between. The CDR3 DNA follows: TGTGCCAGCAGATCCCAGATTCCGAACACTGAAGCTTTCTTT. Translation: CASRSQIPNTEAFF.

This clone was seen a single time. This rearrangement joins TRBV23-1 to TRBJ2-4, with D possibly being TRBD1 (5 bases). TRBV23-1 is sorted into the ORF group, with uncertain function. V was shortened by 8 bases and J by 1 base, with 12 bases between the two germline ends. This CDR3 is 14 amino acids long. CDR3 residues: CASGQSGAKNIQYF. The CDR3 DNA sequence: TGCGCCAGCGGACAATCAGGTGCCAAAAACATTCAGTACTTC.

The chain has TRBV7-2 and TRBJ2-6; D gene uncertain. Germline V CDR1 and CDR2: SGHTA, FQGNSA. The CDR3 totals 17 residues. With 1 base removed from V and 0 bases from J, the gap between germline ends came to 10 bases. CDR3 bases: TGTGCCAGCAGCTTAGGGTTCAGTAGCTCTGGGGCCAACGTCCTGACTTTC. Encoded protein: CASSLGFSSSGANVLTF.